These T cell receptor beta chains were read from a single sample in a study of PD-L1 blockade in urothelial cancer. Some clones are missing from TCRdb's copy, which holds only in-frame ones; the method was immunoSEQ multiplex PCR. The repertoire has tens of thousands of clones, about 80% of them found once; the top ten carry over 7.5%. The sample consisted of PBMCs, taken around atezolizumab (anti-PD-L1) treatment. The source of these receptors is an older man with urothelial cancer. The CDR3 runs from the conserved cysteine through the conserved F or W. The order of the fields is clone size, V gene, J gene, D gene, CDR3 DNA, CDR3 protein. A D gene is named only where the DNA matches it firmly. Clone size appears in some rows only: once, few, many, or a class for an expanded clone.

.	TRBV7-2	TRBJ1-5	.	TGTGCCAGCAGCTTATATTTGGGAGGGGGTAGCAATCAGCCCCAGCATTTT	CASSLYLGGGSNQPQHF
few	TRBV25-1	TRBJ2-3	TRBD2	TGTGCCAGCAGTACCACGGGACTAGCAGGAGATACGCAGTATTTT	CASSTTGLAGDTQYF
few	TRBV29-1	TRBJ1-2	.	TGCAGCGTTGACAGTTATGGCTACACCTTC	CSVDSYGYTF
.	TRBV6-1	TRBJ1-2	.	TGTGCCAGCCTACTCTATGGCTACACCTTC	CASLLYGYTF
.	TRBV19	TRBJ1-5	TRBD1	TGTGCCAGTACGGGCAGGGGGCTCGGTAGCAATCAGCCCCAGCATTTT	CASTGRGLGSNQPQHF
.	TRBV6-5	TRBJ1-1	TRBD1	TGTGCCAGCAGTCGATCCGGACAGGGGAGCACTGAAGCTTTCTTT	CASSRSGQGSTEAFF
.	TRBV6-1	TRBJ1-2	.	TGTGCCAGCAGTGGAGACGGGACTTATGGCTACACCTTC	CASSGDGTYGYTF
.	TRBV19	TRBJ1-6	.	TGTGCCAGTAGTATAGGGCTTCTCTATAATTCACCCCTCCACTTT	CASSIGLLYNSPLHF
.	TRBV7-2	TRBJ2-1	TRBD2	TGTGCCAGCAGCCCTTCACTAGCGGGAGGGCTTGGTGAGCAGTTCTTC	CASSPSLAGGLGEQFF
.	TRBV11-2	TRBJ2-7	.	TGTGCCAGCAGCTTAGAGGGACTCTCCTACGAGCAGTACTTC	CASSLEGLSYEQYF
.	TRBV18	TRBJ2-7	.	TGTGCCAGCTCACCGGGGGCTGGCTGGGAGCAGTACTTC	CASSPGAGWEQYF
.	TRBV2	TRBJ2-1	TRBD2	TGTGCCAGCAGTGAGACTAGCGGGTCCAATGAGCAGTTCTTC	CASSETSGSNEQFF
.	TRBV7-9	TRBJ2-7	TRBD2	TGTGCCAGCAGCCTAACACTAGCGGGGCCTGAAGACGAGCAGTACTTC	CASSLTLAGPEDEQYF
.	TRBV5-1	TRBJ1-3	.	TGCGCCAGCAGTGAGGCCCCGACGGGATACTCTGGAAACACCATATATTTT	CASSEAPTGYSGNTIYF
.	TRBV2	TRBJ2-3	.	TGTGCCAGCATGGCGGGGGCGCTCACAGATACGCAGTATTTT	CASMAGALTDTQYF
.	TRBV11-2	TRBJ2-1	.	TGTGCCAGCAGCTTTAGCAACCACAATGAGCAGTTCTTC	CASSFSNHNEQFF
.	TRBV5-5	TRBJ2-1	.	TGTGCCAGCAGCTTGGGGGGGGGCGCATACAATGAGCAGTTCTTC	CASSLGGGAYNEQFF
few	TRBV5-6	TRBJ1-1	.	TGTGCCAGCAGCTTTGGGGCCAAGGCTTTCTTT	CASSFGAKAFF
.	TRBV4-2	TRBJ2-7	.	TGTGCCAGCAGCCAAGATCTCTCCTACGAGCAGTACTTC	CASSQDLSYEQYF
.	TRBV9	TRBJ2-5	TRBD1	TGTGCCAGCAGCGTAGGGCCAGGGGGAGAGACCCAGTACTTC	CASSVGPGGETQYF
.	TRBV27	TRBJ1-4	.	TGTGCCAGCAGTCCACCGGGGGGGGAGGATGAAAAACTGTTTTTT	CASSPPGGEDEKLFF
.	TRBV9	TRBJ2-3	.	TGTGCCAGCAGCGCGACCGGAGTCACAGATACGCAGTATTTT	CASSATGVTDTQYF
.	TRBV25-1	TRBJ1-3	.	TGTGCCAGCAGTGAAGGGTGGGGGTCCCGGGGGAACACCATATATTTT	CASSEGWGSRGNTIYF
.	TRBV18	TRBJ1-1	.	TGTGCCAGCTCACCAGGGGCAAACACTGAAGCTTTCTTT	CASSPGANTEAFF
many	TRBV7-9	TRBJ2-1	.	TGTGCCAGCAGCGCTGACTACCTAGGCGATGAGCAGTTCTTC	CASSADYLGDEQFF
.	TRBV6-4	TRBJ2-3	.	TGTGCCAGCAGTGACAGGGGTGGCACAGATACGCAGTATTTT	CASSDRGGTDTQYF
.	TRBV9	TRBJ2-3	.	TGTGCCAGCAGCGTCGGGACTAGCACAGATACGCAGTATTTT	CASSVGTSTDTQYF
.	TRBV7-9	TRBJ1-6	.	TGTGCCAGCAGCTTAGCGGGCGGGGACTCACCCCTCCACTTT	CASSLAGGDSPLHF
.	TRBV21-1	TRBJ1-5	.	TGTGCCAGCAACGACCGGGGGGGTCAGGATCAGCCCCAGCATTTT	CASNDRGGQDQPQHF
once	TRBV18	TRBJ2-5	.	TGTGCCAGCTCACCAGCCAGGGGCCAACAAGAGACCCAGTACTTC	CASSPARGQQETQYF
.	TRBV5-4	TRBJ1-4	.	TGTGCCAGCAGCTTGGACAGGGAACGGCATGAAAAACTGTTTTTT	CASSLDRERHEKLFF
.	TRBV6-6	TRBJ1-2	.	TGTGCCAGCAGGAGGGGCAGCGGGGGCTACACCTTC	CASRRGSGGYTF
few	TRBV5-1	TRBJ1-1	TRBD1	TGCGCCAGCAGCATTCGGACAGGGGGACTTAAGAACACTGAAGCTTTCTTT	CASSIRTGGLKNTEAFF
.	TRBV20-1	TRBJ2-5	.	TGCAGTGCTCATGAGCCGGAGACCCAGTACTTC	CSAHEPETQYF
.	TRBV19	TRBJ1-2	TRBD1	TGTGCCAGTTTTGGGACAGCATACTATGGCTACACCTTC	CASFGTAYYGYTF
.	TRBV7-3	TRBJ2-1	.	TGTGCCAGCAGCTTCAGGGGGGCTGACAATGAGCAGTTCTTC	CASSFRGADNEQFF
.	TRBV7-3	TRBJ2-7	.	TGTGCCAGCAGCTTAAACCCAGGGCCCTACGAGCAGTACTTC	CASSLNPGPYEQYF
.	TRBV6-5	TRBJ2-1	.	TGTGCCAGCAGTTACTCGGGGAGCGCTCACAATGAGCAGTTCTTC	CASSYSGSAHNEQFF
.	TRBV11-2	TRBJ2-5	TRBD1	TGTGCCAGCAGCTTACAGGGGGCATCGGAGACCCAGTACTTC	CASSLQGASETQYF
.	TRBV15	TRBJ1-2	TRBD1	TGTGCCACCAGCATACAGGGGGCGGGAAATGGCTACACCTTC	CATSIQGAGNGYTF
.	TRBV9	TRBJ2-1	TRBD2	TGTGCCAGCAGCTCGGCGGATAGCGGGACCAGCTCCTACAATGAGCAGTTCTTC	CASSSADSGTSSYNEQFF
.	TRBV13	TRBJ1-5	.	TGTGCCAGCAGCTTAGGGATGGGCAGACAGCCCCAGCATTTT	CASSLGMGRQPQHF
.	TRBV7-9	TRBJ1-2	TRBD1	TGTGCCAGCAGCCCCGGGACAGGCTATGGCTACACCTTC	CASSPGTGYGYTF
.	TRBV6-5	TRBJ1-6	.	TGTGCCAGCAGTGCCGCGGGAGGAGATTCACCCCTCCACTTT	CASSAAGGDSPLHF
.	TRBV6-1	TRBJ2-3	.	TGTGCCAGCAGTGCCCTTGGAGGGGGCTTGGATACGCAGTATTTT	CASSALGGGLDTQYF